The 14 T cell receptor beta chains below come from one sample, sequenced in a study of vaccination and CD4 T cells after COVID-19. Cultured CD4+ T cells had their DNA profiled by the Oncomine TCR Beta short-read assay. TCRdb itself ran the PCR reads through MiXCR, one entry per CDR3 protein. Of about 5,500 distinct CDR3 sequences in the sample, roughly 70% were seen once. Their target antigens are unknown. The sample's treatment: approximately nine-day PBMC culture with coronavirus spike peptide pools or control peptides (ViraFEST assay). Sequenced sample: CD4+ T cells from blood, cultured in vitro. These receptors all come from a human donor who had recovered from COVID-19.

This chain joins TRBV10-3 and TRBJ2-3, with 7 bases lining up with TRBD2. The CDR3 is made up of 15 amino acids. The ends lost 5 bases at V and 0 bases at J; junction bases unmatched: 5. Germline V lookup: CDR1 ENHRY, CDR2 SYGVKD. The CDR3 is CAISSLAASTDTQYF. The CDR3 DNA sequence: TGTGCCATCAGTTCCCTAGCGGCCAGCACAGATACGCAGTATTTT.

The V gene is TRBV2, the J gene TRBJ2-3; D tentatively reads TRBD1 or TRBD2 (5 bases each). The ends were cut back, 3 bases at V and 3 bases at J, with 13 bases in the middle. Germline CDR1 and CDR2: SNHLY and FYNNEI. The CDR3 loop spans 15 amino acids. CDR3 in amino acids: CASSEGWGRTDTQYF. The CDR3 DNA reads as TGTGCCAGCAGTGAGGGCTGGGGACGGACAGATACGCAGTATTTT.

CDR3 amino acids: CASSPRLRQPQHF. CDR3 coding DNA: TGTGCCAGTAGTCCGAGACTTCGCCAGCCCCAGCATTTT. This sequence joins TRBV19 and TRBJ1-5; D gene uncertain. With 5 bases removed from V and 7 bases from J, the gap between germline ends came to 12 bases. Germline V gene data show CDR1 as LNHDA and CDR2 as SQIVND (reference sequence). The CDR3 runs 13 residues.

The chain joins TRBV20-1 to TRBJ2-7; 9 nucleotides agree with TRBD2. V dropped 0 bases and J dropped 3; count of bases not matched to a gene: 6. Germline assignment: CDR1 DFQATT and CDR2 SNEGSKA (reference sequence). The length of the CDR3 is 15 residues. In DNA, the CDR3 is TGCAGTGCTAGAGATCCAGCGGGGGGTAGCTACGAGCAGTACTTC. This translates into CSARDPAGGSYEQYF.

The J gene is TRBJ2-5, the V gene TRBV20-1; 10 nucleotides line up with TRBD2. V dropped 3 bases and J dropped 1; count of bases not matched to a gene: 11. CDR1 is DFQATT and CDR2 is SNEGSKA in the germline V gene (reference sequence). CDR3 size: 17 residues. The CDR3 sequence is CSASNWLAGESQETQYF. CDR3 in DNA: TGCAGTGCTAGTAATTGGCTAGCGGGAGAAAGCCAAGAGACCCAGTACTTC.

This clonotype was picked up a small number of times. This chain joins TRBV7-9 and TRBJ2-5; possible D gene TRBD1, 6 bases. CDR1 and CDR2 from the germline V gene are SEHNR and FQNEAQ (reference sequence). The V end lost 5 bases, the J end lost 4 bases, and 17 bases lay between the germline ends. The CDR3 is 15 amino acids. The CDR3 reads CASSLDSGLGETQYF. The CDR3 DNA follows: TGTGCCAGCAGCCTGGACAGTGGACTGGGAGAGACCCAGTACTTC.

The rearrangement uses TRBV7-2 and TRBJ2-2; D uncertain. Trimming took off 2 bases at V and 5 bases at J, with 12 bases between the two ends. The CDR3 loop spans 15 amino acids. Germline V gene lookup returns CDR1 SGHTA and CDR2 FQGNSA. CDR3 coding DNA: TGTGCCAGCAGCTTACAGAGAACTCTAACCGGGGAGCTGTTTTTT. Translated: CASSLQRTLTGELFF.

J is TRBJ1-2 and V is TRBV2; possible D gene TRBD1, 6 bases. The V end lost 4 bases, the J end lost 2 bases, and 8 bases lay between the germline ends. The CDR3 has 13 amino acids. Per the germline V gene, CDR1 is SNHLY and CDR2 is FYNNEI. CDR3 nucleotides: TGTGCCAGCAGTGCCGGACAGAACTATGGCTACACCTTC. Its translation: CASSAGQNYGYTF.

The chain uses TRBV15 and TRBJ1-3; no clear D gene. The V end was cut by 0 bases, the J end by 1 base, with 7 bases between. Germline V gives CDR1 LNHNV, CDR2 YYDKDF (reference sequence). The CDR3 loop spans 15 amino acids. CDR3 in DNA: TGTGCCACCAGCAGAGAGAGGCAGTCTGGAAACACCATATATTTT. The encoded protein is CATSRERQSGNTIYF.

This clonotype has just a few counts. CDR3 sequence: CASSYGTDNSPLHF. Written as DNA, the CDR3 is TGTGCCAGCAGCTACGGGACAGATAATTCACCCCTCCACTTT. The chain uses TRBV7-9 and TRBJ1-6, with 7 positions matching TRBD1. The V and J ends lost 4 bases and 5 bases, in that order; junction bases with no gene match: 2. In germline, CDR1 is SEHNR, CDR2 FQNEAQ (reference sequence). This CDR3 comprises 14 residues.

This clonotype occurred a few times. The chain employs TRBV20-1 and TRBJ2-7; 11 bases agree with TRBD2. Germline CDR1 reads DFQATT; CDR2 reads SNEGSKA (reference sequence). V dropped 1 base and J dropped 7; count of bases not matched to a gene: 6. CDR3 size: 14 residues. The CDR3 DNA follows: TGCAGTGCTAGAGGGGTGGGACTAGCGGTTGAGCAGTACTTC. Its translation: CSARGVGLAVEQYF.

This clonotype was picked up one time. The chain employs TRBV2 and TRBJ1-5; no clear D gene. The V end lost 6 bases, the J end lost 3 bases, and 12 bases lay between the germline ends. This CDR3 is 14 amino acids long. The germline V gene encodes CDR1 SNHLY and CDR2 FYNNEI. CDR3 residues: CASSLGRNNQPQHF. The CDR3 nucleotides read TGTGCCAGCAGCCTCGGACGGAACAATCAGCCCCAGCATTTT.

This chain joins TRBV20-1 and TRBJ2-7; 8 bases are a match to TRBD2. The V gene end was trimmed by 6 bases and the J gene end by 0 bases; junction bases not matched to a gene: 7. Germline CDR1 reads DFQATT; CDR2 reads SNEGSKA (reference sequence). CDR3 length: 14 amino acids. CDR3 DNA sequence: TGCAGTGCACCGAAGGCGGGGGGCTCCTACGAGCAGTACTTC. Translation: CSAPKAGGSYEQYF.

V and J are TRBV7-2 and TRBJ2-7; D is uncertain. Germline CDR1 reads SGHTA; CDR2 reads FQGNSA. The CDR3 length is 12 residues. Trimming cost V 1 base and J 5 bases, with 6 bases left between them. CDR3 nucleotide sequence: TGTGCCAGCAGCTTAGTAGAAAACGAGCAGTACTTC. Encoded protein: CASSLVENEQYF.